This TCR beta chain was recovered during a study of response to subunit inactivated influenza vaccine. Study results and caveats: Authors suggested that a seasonal influenza vaccination recruits few new T cells each time.

CDR1 and CDR2 from the germline V gene are DFQATT and SNEGSKA (reference sequence). Trimming took off 6 bases at V and 7 bases at J, with 7 bases between the two ends. The CDR3 sequence is 11 residues long. Notes on this clonotype: Its antigen is unknown.

From the RT-PCR reads, TCRdb called clonotypes with MiXCR, one entry per CDR3 protein. The table includes about 480,000 distinct CDR3 sequences, over 25% detected once. The clonotype originates from a man aged 50 or older who received an inactivated influenza vaccine. V gene TRBV20-1 combines with J gene TRBJ1-6, with D unclear. Specimen: CD4+ T cells sorted from PBMCs, collected 4 to 6 days after vaccination. The CDR3 bases are TGCAGTGCCGCTTACAATTCACCCCTCCACTTT. Translation gives CSAAYNSPLHF.